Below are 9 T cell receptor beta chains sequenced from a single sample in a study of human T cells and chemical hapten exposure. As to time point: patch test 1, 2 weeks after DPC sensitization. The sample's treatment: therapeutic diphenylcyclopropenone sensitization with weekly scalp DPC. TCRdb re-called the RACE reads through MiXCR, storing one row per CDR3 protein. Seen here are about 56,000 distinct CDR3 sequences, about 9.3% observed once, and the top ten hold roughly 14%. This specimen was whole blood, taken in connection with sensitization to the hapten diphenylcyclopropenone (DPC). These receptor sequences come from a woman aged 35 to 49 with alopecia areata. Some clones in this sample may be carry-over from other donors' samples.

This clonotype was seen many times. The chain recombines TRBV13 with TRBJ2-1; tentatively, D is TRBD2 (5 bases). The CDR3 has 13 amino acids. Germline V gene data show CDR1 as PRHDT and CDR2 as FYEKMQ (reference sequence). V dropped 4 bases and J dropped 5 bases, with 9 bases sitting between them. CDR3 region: CASSSGVDNEQFF. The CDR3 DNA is TGTGCCAGCAGCTCCGGGGTCGACAATGAGCAGTTCTTC.

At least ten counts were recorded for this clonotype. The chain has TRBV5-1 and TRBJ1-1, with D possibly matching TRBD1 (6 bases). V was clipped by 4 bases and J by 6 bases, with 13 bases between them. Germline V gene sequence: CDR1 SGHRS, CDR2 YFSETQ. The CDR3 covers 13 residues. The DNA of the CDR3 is TGCGCCAGCAGCCCCCAGGGGAGACCTGAAGCTTTCTTT. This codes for CASSPQGRPEAFF.

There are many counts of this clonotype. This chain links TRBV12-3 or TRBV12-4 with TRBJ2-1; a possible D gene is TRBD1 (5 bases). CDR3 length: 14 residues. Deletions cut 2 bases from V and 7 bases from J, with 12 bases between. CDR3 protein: CASSLQGFGNEQFF. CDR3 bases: TGTGCCAGCAGTTTACAGGGATTCGGGAATGAGCAGTTCTTC.

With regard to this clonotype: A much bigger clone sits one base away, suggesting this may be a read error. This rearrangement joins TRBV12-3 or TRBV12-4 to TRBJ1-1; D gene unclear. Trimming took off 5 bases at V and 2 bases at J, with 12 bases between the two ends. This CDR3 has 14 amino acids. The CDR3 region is CASSPLLPNTEAFF. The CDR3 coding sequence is TGTGCCAGCAGTCCCCTATTACCAAACACTGAAGCTTTCTTT.

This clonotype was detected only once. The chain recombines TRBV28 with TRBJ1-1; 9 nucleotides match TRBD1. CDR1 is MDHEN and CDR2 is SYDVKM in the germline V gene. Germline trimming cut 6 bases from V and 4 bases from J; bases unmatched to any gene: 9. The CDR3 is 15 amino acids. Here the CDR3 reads CASSHTGTGITEAFF. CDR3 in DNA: TGTGCCAGCAGCCATACCGGGACAGGGATCACTGAAGCTTTCTTT.

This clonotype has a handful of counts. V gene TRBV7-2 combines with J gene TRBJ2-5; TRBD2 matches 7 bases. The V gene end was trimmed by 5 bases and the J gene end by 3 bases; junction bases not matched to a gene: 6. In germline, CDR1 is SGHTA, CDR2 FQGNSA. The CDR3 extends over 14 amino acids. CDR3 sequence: CASSRYGRKETQYF. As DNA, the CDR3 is TGTGCCAGCAGCCGTTACGGGAGGAAAGAGACCCAGTACTTC.

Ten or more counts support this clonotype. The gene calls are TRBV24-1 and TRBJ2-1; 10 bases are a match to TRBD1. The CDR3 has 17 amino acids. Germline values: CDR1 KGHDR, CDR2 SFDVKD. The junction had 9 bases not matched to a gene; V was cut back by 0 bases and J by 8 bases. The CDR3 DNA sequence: TGTGCCACCAGTGATTTGTTCAGTGGAGGGACAGGGGATGAGCAGTTCTTC. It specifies CATSDLFSGGTGDEQFF.

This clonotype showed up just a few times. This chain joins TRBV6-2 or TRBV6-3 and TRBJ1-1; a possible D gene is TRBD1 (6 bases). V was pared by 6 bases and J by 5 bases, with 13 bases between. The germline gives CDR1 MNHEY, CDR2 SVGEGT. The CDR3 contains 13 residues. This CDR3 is CASSPIRGTEAFF. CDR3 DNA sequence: TGTGCCAGCAGCCCCATCAGGGGAACTGAAGCTTTCTTT.

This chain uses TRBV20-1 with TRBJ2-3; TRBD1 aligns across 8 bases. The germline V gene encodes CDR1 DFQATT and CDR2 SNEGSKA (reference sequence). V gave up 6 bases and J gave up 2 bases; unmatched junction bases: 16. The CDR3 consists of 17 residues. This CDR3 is CSARGQWRVPDTDTQYF. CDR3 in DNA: TGCAGTGCCAGGGGGCAATGGAGGGTACCTGACACAGATACGCAGTATTTT.